This T cell receptor (beta chain) comes out of a study of blood T cell repertoires in COVID-19. Study at large: Sites across the United States, Italy and Spain contributed samples from acute and convalescent COVID-19. Nucleic acid was either cDNA or gDNA, and it came from T cells, B-cell-depleted T cells, or PBMCs.

In the original workflow: It was from reference gene primer amplification that nucleated cell counts were estimated. Only in-frame clones appear in the TCRdb table, and some are missing; sequencing was by immunoSEQ multiplex PCR. From that table come the V and J calls and clone size; the DNA was used to work out D and trimming. The sample lists about 150,000 clones, around 89% seen once, with around 3% in the top ten. Germline-derived CDR1 and CDR2 are GTSNPN and SVGIG (reference sequence). Trimming removed 5 bases at V and 2 bases at J, with 16 bases between. This CDR3 comprises 14 residues. This chain links TRBV30 with TRBJ2-7; a weak D match, TRBD2 (5 bases). The receptor was derived from a man between 60 and 70 years old with acute or convalescent COVID-19. Sequences were obtained from peripheral blood. CDR3 loop: CAWGRGPLAYEQYF. For the CDR3, the DNA is TGTGCCTGGGGGCGAGGGCCCTTGGCCTACGAGCAGTACTTC.